The 19 T cell receptor beta chains listed next were all sequenced from one sample in a study of prognosis after radiotherapy for stage I lung cancer. The genomic DNA TCR beta CDR3 region underwent two rounds of multiplex PCR. Amplification in first-round PCR relied on primers specific to each TRBV and TRBJ gene. TCRdb used MiXCR to reprocess the multiplex PCR reads, holding one entry per CDR3 protein. The table has over 14,000 distinct CDR3 sequences, roughly 29% seen once. Material: PBMCs, obtained before or after stereotactic body radiation therapy (not recorded which). All receptors come from a donor over 45 with non-small cell lung cancer.

About this clonotype: A much larger clone sits a single nucleotide away, making a read error possible. Given the absence of the conserved phenylalanine or tryptophan at the CDR3 end, a read error is likely. V usage is TRBV7-2 and J usage is TRBJ1-5; the D is unclear. Germline lookup yields CDR1 SGHTA and CDR2 FQGNSA. V lost 7 bases to trimming and J lost 1 base, with 14 bases between them. The CDR3 is 15 residues long. In DNA, the CDR3 is TGTGCCAGCACCATGGGAGGATTCAGCAATCAGCCCCAGCATCTT. Its protein product is CASTMGGFSNQPQHL.

This clonotype was counted many times. The CDR3 is CAWSQRTGLQETQYF. The DNA for the CDR3 is TGTGCCTGGAGTCAACGGACAGGGCTACAAGAGACCCAGTACTTC. The chain carries TRBV30 and TRBJ2-5; 8 positions agree with TRBD1. V trimming: 2 bases; J trimming: 2 bases; junction bases outside the gene matches: 7. Germline V gives CDR1 GTSNPN, CDR2 SVGIG (reference sequence). The CDR3 is 15 residues long.

This clonotype was found many times. The rearrangement links TRBV7-9 to TRBJ2-7; 11 bases are a match to TRBD2. Trimming took 0 bases from V and 0 from J; bases not matched to a gene: 16. This CDR3 has 21 residues. The germline V gene has CDR1 SEHNR and CDR2 FQNEAQ (reference sequence). CDR3 DNA: TGTGCCAGCAGCTTAGCCCTAGCTGGGACTAGCGGTACCAGGAGCTCCTACGAGCAGTACTTC. As protein: CASSLALAGTSGTRSSYEQYF.

This clonotype was recorded many times. CDR3 nucleotides: TGTGCCAGCAGACCCGACAGGGACACTGAAGCTTTCTTT. This sequence encodes CASRPDRDTEAFF. The chain has TRBV6-1 and TRBJ1-1; 7 bases match TRBD1. Germline V gene data show CDR1 as MNHNS and CDR2 as SASEGT. J gave up 3 bases and V 6 bases, and 4 bases lay outside the gene matches. CDR3 size: 13 residues.

This clonotype is labeled medium-sized. The V call is TRBV5-1, the J call TRBJ2-1; D is unresolved. Between the trimmed V and J ends, which lost 0 bases and 7 bases, there was a span of 11 bases. The V gene's germline CDR1 is SGHRS and CDR2 YFSETQ. The CDR3 consists of 14 residues. CDR3 in amino acids: CASSLAGFLNEQFF. The DNA of the CDR3 is TGCGCCAGCAGCTTGGCCGGGTTCCTTAATGAGCAGTTCTTC.

This chain links TRBV20-1 with TRBJ2-3; 11 bases are a match to TRBD2. V lost 6 bases to trimming and J lost 2 bases; unmatched junction nucleotides: 7. CDR3 length: 15 amino acids. From germline, CDR1 is DFQATT and CDR2 SNEGSKA (reference sequence). In DNA, the CDR3 is TGCAGTGCGACGACTAGCGGGACTAACACAGATACGCAGTATTTT. Protein product: CSATTSGTNTDTQYF.

By its share, this clonotype is medium-sized. The chain combines TRBV2 with TRBJ1-6; D remains unclear. The V gene lost 7 bases and the J gene lost 10 bases, with 20 bases spanning the gap. Germline V lookup: CDR1 SNHLY, CDR2 FYNNEI. This CDR3 has 15 amino acids. The CDR3 sequence is CASIGADAIDSPLHF. CDR3 coding DNA: TGTGCCAGCATCGGCGCGGATGCAATCGACTCACCCCTCCACTTT.

As regards this clonotype: This may be a read error: a much more frequent sequence differs by one nucleotide. The chain links TRBV29-1 to TRBJ2-6; no firm D call. This CDR3 comprises 13 residues. The germline V gene has CDR1 SQVTM and CDR2 ANQGSEA. The CDR3 here is CGVGDGGANVLTF. The CDR3 bases are TGCGGCGTTGGCGATGGTGGGGCCAACGTCCTGACTTTC.

This clonotype was detected ten times or more. The chain links TRBV5-5 to TRBJ2-7; 7 bases line up with TRBD1. The CDR3 covers 14 residues. The germline V gene encodes CDR1 SGHKS and CDR2 YYEKEE (reference sequence). J lost 2 bases, V lost 4 bases, and 6 bases had no gene match. CDR3 in amino acids: CASSLRDSPYEQYF. CDR3 sequence (DNA): TGTGCCAGCAGCCTAAGGGACAGTCCCTACGAGCAGTACTTC.

The CDR3 is CASSRNSGNGELFF. The CDR3 nucleotides read TGTGCCAGCTCCCGAAATAGCGGGAATGGGGAGCTGTTTTTT. The chain combines TRBV18 with TRBJ2-2; 8 bases are a match to TRBD2. The V and J ends lost 6 bases and 8 bases, in that order; junction bases with no gene match: 8. Germline V gives CDR1 KGHSH, CDR2 LQKENI. The CDR3 is made up of 14 amino acids.

The sample holds many counts of this clonotype. A clone one base away is much larger, so this may be a read error. As the CDR3 is not closed by the conserved phenylalanine or tryptophan, this likely results from a read error. The rearrangement links TRBV5-1 to TRBJ2-7, with D possibly TRBD2 on 6 matching bases. Per the germline V gene, CDR1 is SGHRS and CDR2 is YFSETQ. The CDR3 sequence is 13 residues long. V gave up 2 bases and J gave up 6 bases, with 12 bases separating them. In DNA form, the CDR3 reads TGCGCCAGCAGCTTAGGCCCGGAGGGCGAGCAGTACCTC. Amino acid sequence: CASSLGPEGEQYL.

This clonotype was found a few times. V gene TRBV5-6 combines with J gene TRBJ1-5, with D maybe TRBD1 (5 bases). The CDR3 contains 17 residues. Germline assignment: CDR1 SGHDT and CDR2 YYEEEE. The V gene lost 2 bases and the J gene lost 0 bases, with 15 bases spanning the gap. CDR3: CASSFAGRGYSNQPQHF. DNA of the CDR3: TGTGCCAGCAGCTTCGCAGGGAGGGGATATAGCAATCAGCCCCAGCATTTT. The full variable domain, with the rest looked up from reference TRBV5-6 and TRBJ1-5, is DAGVTQSPTHLIKTRGQQVTLRCSPKSGHDTVSWYQQALGQGPQFIFQYYEEEERQRGNFPDRFSGHQFPNYSSELNVNALLLGDSALYLCASSFAGRGYSNQPQHFGDGTRLSIL.

With regard to this clonotype: A much larger clone is a single base away; this may be a read error. This CDR3 fails to terminate in the conserved phenylalanine or tryptophan, so it likely reflects a read error. The chain carries TRBV5-4 and TRBJ2-1, with 11 bases fitting TRBD2. There are 15 residues in the CDR3. The germline CDR1 and CDR2 sequences are SGHNT and YYREEE (reference sequence). V was pared by 1 base and J by 6 bases, with 3 bases of the junction left unmatched. The CDR3 DNA reads as TGTGCCAGCAGCTTGACTAGCGGGAGTGTCAATGAGCAGTTCTTA. Translation gives CASSLTSGSVNEQFL.

This clonotype is judged medium-sized. The chain couples TRBV28 to TRBJ2-7, with 9 bases identical to TRBD1. From germline, CDR1 is MDHEN and CDR2 SYDVKM. The CDR3 is 16 amino acids. Trimming cost V 2 bases and J 3 bases; bases outside gene matches: 8. The CDR3 spells CASSLVGDRDGYEQYF. Here the CDR3 DNA reads TGTGCCAGCAGTTTAGTTGGGGACAGGGATGGCTACGAGCAGTACTTC.

This clonotype was recorded many times. V is TRBV4-2 and J is TRBJ1-3, with a tentative D call TRBD1 (5 bases). The CDR3 runs to 14 residues. V was clipped by 5 bases and J by 4 bases, with 12 bases between them. Germline CDR1 LGHNA, CDR2 YNFKEQ. The CDR3: CASSTAREGNTIYF. CDR3 coding DNA: TGTGCCAGCAGCACCGCCAGGGAAGGAAACACCATATATTTT.

Note on this clonotype: No conserved phenylalanine or tryptophan ends this CDR3, so it is likely a read error. The chain combines TRBV12-3 or TRBV12-4 with TRBJ1-2, with 7 bases aligning to TRBD1. The CDR3 runs to 14 residues. The V and J ends lost 6 bases and 4 bases, in that order; junction bases with no gene match: 8. CDR3 amino acids: CASSPGTVPYGYTL. Written as DNA, the CDR3 is TGTGCCAGCAGCCCAGGGACAGTTCCCTATGGCTACACCTTA.

This clonotype is medium-sized. The rearrangement links TRBV6-2 or TRBV6-3 to TRBJ2-1; 8 bases agree with TRBD2. Germline CDR1 MNHEY, CDR2 SVGEGT. This CDR3 contains 17 residues. Trimming removed 3 bases from V and 7 bases from J; junction bases left unmatched: 14. CDR3 loop: CASSYHSLAGSGNEQFF. For the CDR3, the DNA is TGTGCCAGCAGTTATCACTCTCTAGCGGGCAGTGGAAATGAGCAGTTCTTC.

This clonotype was counted ten times or more. The V gene is TRBV6-2 or TRBV6-3, the J gene TRBJ1-2; the D gene is possibly TRBD1 (5 bases). CDR3 size: 14 residues. Trimming removed 5 bases from V and 0 bases from J, with 10 bases in between. Germline lookup yields CDR1 MNHEY and CDR2 SVGEGT. The CDR3 region has the DNA TGTGCCAGCAGTCGGGACGGGACTAACTATGGCTACACCTTC. The encoded protein is CASSRDGTNYGYTF.

On this clonotype: With only one base between it and a far larger clone, this is likely a read error. The chain is built from TRBV7-8 and TRBJ2-1; maybe TRBD1 (5 bases). Germline CDR1 reads SGHVS; CDR2 reads FQNEAQ. V was cut by 4 bases and J by 6 bases, with 16 bases left in between. The CDR3 covers 15 residues. The CDR3 nucleotides read TGTGCCAGCAGCTGGAGACAGTCTTTTGGCAATGAGCAGTTCTTC. Amino acid sequence: CASSWRQSFGNEQFF.